One and the same sample provided the 5 T cell receptor beta chains below, sequenced in a study of cytomegalovirus exposure and HLA in healthy donors. Assay: immunoSEQ multiplex PCR; the TCRdb copy retains only in-frame clones and omits some. The sample lists 190,000 or so clones; 84% were seen once. Sequencing was done on a sample of PBMCs. These receptors were obtained from a woman younger than 35 in good health and CMV-seropositive.

V and J are TRBV29-1 and TRBJ2-3; 7 bases are shared with TRBD1. This CDR3 has 12 amino acids. Per the germline V gene, CDR1 is SQVTM and CDR2 is ANQGSEA. V gave up 2 bases and J gave up 8 bases; unmatched junction bases: 4. CDR3 residues: CSVEMGQTTQYF. In DNA, the CDR3 is TGCAGCGTTGAAATGGGACAGACTACGCAGTATTTT.

The V and J genes are TRBV5-4 and TRBJ1-1; D is undetermined. The germline V and J ends were trimmed by 4 bases and 0 bases, with 13 bases remaining between them. The CDR3 runs 15 residues. The germline gives CDR1 SGHNT, CDR2 YYREEE (reference sequence). The CDR3 DNA is TGTGCCAGCAGCCGCGGGCGGGGAATGAACACTGAAGCTTTCTTT. This translates into CASSRGRGMNTEAFF.

DNA of the CDR3: TGTGCCAGCAGCCAAGGTACTAGCGGGGAATACAATGAGCAGTTCTTC. This encodes CASSQGTSGEYNEQFF. The chain combines TRBV4-2 with TRBJ2-1, with 10 nucleotides matching TRBD2. This CDR3 comprises 16 residues. Germline trimming cut 1 base from V and 4 bases from J; bases unmatched to any gene: 4. The V gene's germline CDR1 is LGHNA and CDR2 YNFKEQ.

This chain joins TRBV19 and TRBJ2-5; 8 nucleotides line up with TRBD1. V gave up 4 bases and J gave up 4 bases; unmatched junction bases: 5. In germline, CDR1 is LNHDA, CDR2 SQIVND (reference sequence). CDR3 length equals 14 residues. The CDR3 sequence is CASSSGQGVETQYF. In DNA, the CDR3 is TGTGCCAGTAGTAGCGGACAGGGTGTAGAGACCCAGTACTTC.

This clone was seen a few times. CDR3 sequence: CASSEGRQGYPYGYTF. In nucleotides, the CDR3 is TGTGCCAGCAGTGAGGGACGACAGGGGTACCCATATGGCTACACCTTC. V usage is TRBV25-1 and J usage is TRBJ1-2; 8 positions agree with TRBD1. The CDR3 sequence is 16 residues long. The V and J ends lost 3 bases and 5 bases, in that order; junction bases with no gene match: 11. Germline values: CDR1 MGHDK, CDR2 SYGVNS.